This T cell receptor beta chain was identified in a study of shared clonotypes between healthy human individuals. Profiled with immunoSEQ multiplex PCR; TCRdb holds only in-frame clones, not every one. The sample yields about 670,000 clones, 55% to 75% seen once. V lost 5 bases, J lost 10 bases, and 4 bases stayed unmatched. Looked up from germline, CDR1 is GTSNPN and CDR2 is SVGIG (reference sequence). The CDR3 runs 13 residues. V gene TRBV30 combines with J gene TRBJ1-6; 11 bases align to TRBD1. Material for sequencing was memory CD4+ T cells sorted from blood. Subset given: CD45RA-negative fraction. The TCR sequence derives from a woman aged 25-40 years in good health. Here the CDR3 reads CAWLDRGRSPLHF. In DNA, the CDR3 is TGTGCCTGGTTGGACAGGGGGCGATCACCCCTCCACTTT.